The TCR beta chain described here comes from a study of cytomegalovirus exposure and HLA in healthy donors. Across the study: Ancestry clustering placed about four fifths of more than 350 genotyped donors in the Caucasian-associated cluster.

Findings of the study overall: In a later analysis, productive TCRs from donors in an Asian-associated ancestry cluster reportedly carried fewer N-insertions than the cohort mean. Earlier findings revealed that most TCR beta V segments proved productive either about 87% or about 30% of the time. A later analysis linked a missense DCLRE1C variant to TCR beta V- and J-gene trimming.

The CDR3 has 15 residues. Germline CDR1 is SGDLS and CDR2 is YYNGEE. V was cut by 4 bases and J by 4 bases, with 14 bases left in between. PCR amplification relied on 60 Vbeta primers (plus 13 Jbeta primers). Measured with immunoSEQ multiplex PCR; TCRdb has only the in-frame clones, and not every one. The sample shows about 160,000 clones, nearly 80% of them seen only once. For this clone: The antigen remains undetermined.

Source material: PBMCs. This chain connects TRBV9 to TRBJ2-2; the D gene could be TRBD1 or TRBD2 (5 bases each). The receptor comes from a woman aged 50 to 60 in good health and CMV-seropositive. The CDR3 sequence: CASSLGGHSTGELFF. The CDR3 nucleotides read TGTGCCAGCAGCTTAGGAGGACACAGCACCGGGGAGCTGTTTTTT.